This is a list of T cell receptor beta chains from one sample in a study of blood T cell repertoires in COVID-19. Some clones are missing from TCRdb's copy, which holds only in-frame ones; the method was immunoSEQ multiplex PCR. The sample consists of around 100,000 clones, approximately 80% of them appearing once. The specimen was peripheral blood. The receptors were sampled from a human donor in a cohort sampled during active COVID-19. Both conserved end residues are part of each CDR3. A D gene is named only where the DNA matches it firmly. The listing skips clone size in some rows; elsewhere it reads once, few, many or a size class.

abundance: -; v_gene: TRBV5-1; d_gene: -; j_gene: TRBJ2-5; CDR3nt: TGCGCCAGCAGACTATATGAGACCCAGTACTTC; CDR3aa: CASRLYETQYF
abundance: -; v_gene: TRBV7-8; d_gene: TRBD2; j_gene: TRBJ2-7; CDR3nt: TGTGCCAGCAGCTTATCCGGGACTAGCGGGAGCCACGAGCAGTACTTC; CDR3aa: CASSLSGTSGSHEQYF
abundance: -; v_gene: TRBV27; d_gene: -; j_gene: TRBJ2-7; CDR3nt: TGTGCCAGCAGCGGGGTACGCGAGCAGTACTTC; CDR3aa: CASSGVREQYF
abundance: -; v_gene: TRBV5-1; d_gene: TRBD1; j_gene: TRBJ1-6; CDR3nt: TGCGCCACCGGGGCAGGGGGTTATAATTCACCCCTCCACTTT; CDR3aa: CATGAGGYNSPLHF
abundance: -; v_gene: TRBV5-1; d_gene: TRBD1; j_gene: TRBJ1-4; CDR3nt: TGCGCCAGCAGCACGACAGGGACTAATGAAAAACTGTTTTTT; CDR3aa: CASSTTGTNEKLFF
abundance: once; v_gene: TRBV27; d_gene: -; j_gene: TRBJ2-7; CDR3nt: TGTGCCAGCAGTTCCGGCAGGGTGAGCTCCTACGAGCAGTACTTC; CDR3aa: CASSSGRVSSYEQYF
abundance: -; v_gene: TRBV3-1/TRBV3-2; d_gene: -; j_gene: TRBJ1-1; CDR3nt: TGTGCCAGCAGCCAAGAAAACAGCGAAGCTTTCTTT; CDR3aa: CASSQENSEAFF
abundance: -; v_gene: TRBV9; d_gene: TRBD2; j_gene: TRBJ2-3; CDR3nt: TGTGCCAGCAGCGTCGCGGGGGACGCAGATACGCAGTATTTT; CDR3aa: CASSVAGDADTQYF
abundance: few; v_gene: TRBV2; d_gene: TRBD2; j_gene: TRBJ2-7; CDR3nt: TGTGCCAGCAGTGTGTGGGCGGGGGGCCCCTACGAGCAGTACTTC; CDR3aa: CASSVWAGGPYEQYF
abundance: -; v_gene: TRBV28; d_gene: -; j_gene: TRBJ1-1; CDR3nt: TGTGCCAGCAGCCGGCGGAGGAGCACTGAAGCTTTCTTT; CDR3aa: CASSRRRSTEAFF
abundance: -; v_gene: TRBV6-2/TRBV6-3; d_gene: TRBD1; j_gene: TRBJ2-2; CDR3nt: TGTGCCAGCAGTTTTGATACAGGGGGCTCTCTTAACACCGGGGAGCTGTTTTTT; CDR3aa: CASSFDTGGSLNTGELFF
abundance: -; v_gene: TRBV19; d_gene: -; j_gene: TRBJ2-3; CDR3nt: TGTGCCAGTAGTATTGGGCCATACACAGATACGCAGTATTTT; CDR3aa: CASSIGPYTDTQYF
abundance: -; v_gene: TRBV19; d_gene: TRBD1; j_gene: TRBJ1-5; CDR3nt: TGTGCCAGTAGTACGACAGGGGGCAACAATCAGCCCCAGCATTTT; CDR3aa: CASSTTGGNNQPQHF
abundance: few; v_gene: TRBV7-8; d_gene: TRBD2; j_gene: TRBJ2-1; CDR3nt: TGTGCCAGCAGCCACGAAGGGACTAGCGGGAGATTTGAGCAGTTCTTC; CDR3aa: CASSHEGTSGRFEQFF
abundance: -; v_gene: TRBV29-1; d_gene: -; j_gene: TRBJ1-2; CDR3nt: TGCAGCGTTGATCTTGTTAACTATGGCTACACCTTC; CDR3aa: CSVDLVNYGYTF
abundance: -; v_gene: TRBV9; d_gene: TRBD2; j_gene: TRBJ2-7; CDR3nt: TGTGCCAGCAGCCAGGGGGTAGCGGGAGGCCATGACGAGCAGTACTTC; CDR3aa: CASSQGVAGGHDEQYF
abundance: -; v_gene: TRBV18; d_gene: TRBD2; j_gene: TRBJ2-3; CDR3nt: TGTGCCAGCTCATTGACTAGCAGCACAGATACGCAGTATTTT; CDR3aa: CASSLTSSTDTQYF
abundance: -; v_gene: TRBV3-1/TRBV3-2; d_gene: -; j_gene: TRBJ2-5; CDR3nt: TGTGCCAGCAGCCTTTCGGGGTATCCAGAGACCCAGTACTTC; CDR3aa: CASSLSGYPETQYF
abundance: -; v_gene: TRBV27; d_gene: -; j_gene: TRBJ2-6; CDR3nt: TGTGCCAGCAGCAGGACGGTGGGGGCCGGGGCCAACGTCCTGACTTTC; CDR3aa: CASSRTVGAGANVLTF
abundance: -; v_gene: TRBV19; d_gene: TRBD2; j_gene: TRBJ2-1; CDR3nt: TGTGCCAGTAGTTACACCGGGACTAGCGGTTACAATGAGCAGTTCTTC; CDR3aa: CASSYTGTSGYNEQFF
abundance: -; v_gene: TRBV5-1; d_gene: TRBD1; j_gene: TRBJ1-4; CDR3nt: TGCGCCAGCAGGACAGGGGCCGATGAAAAACTGTTTTTT; CDR3aa: CASRTGADEKLFF
abundance: -; v_gene: TRBV6-6; d_gene: TRBD1; j_gene: TRBJ1-2; CDR3nt: TGTGCCAGCAGTTACGCCGACAGGGGCTATGGCTACACCTTC; CDR3aa: CASSYADRGYGYTF
abundance: -; v_gene: TRBV5-4; d_gene: -; j_gene: TRBJ1-6; CDR3nt: TGTGCCAGCAGCTTGGGAGTGGTTGGGAGCTCCTATAATTCACCCCTCCACTTT; CDR3aa: CASSLGVVGSSYNSPLHF
abundance: -; v_gene: TRBV11-2; d_gene: -; j_gene: TRBJ1-1; CDR3nt: TGTGCCAGCAGCTTCACACGAACACCAGAAGCTTTCTTT; CDR3aa: CASSFTRTPEAFF